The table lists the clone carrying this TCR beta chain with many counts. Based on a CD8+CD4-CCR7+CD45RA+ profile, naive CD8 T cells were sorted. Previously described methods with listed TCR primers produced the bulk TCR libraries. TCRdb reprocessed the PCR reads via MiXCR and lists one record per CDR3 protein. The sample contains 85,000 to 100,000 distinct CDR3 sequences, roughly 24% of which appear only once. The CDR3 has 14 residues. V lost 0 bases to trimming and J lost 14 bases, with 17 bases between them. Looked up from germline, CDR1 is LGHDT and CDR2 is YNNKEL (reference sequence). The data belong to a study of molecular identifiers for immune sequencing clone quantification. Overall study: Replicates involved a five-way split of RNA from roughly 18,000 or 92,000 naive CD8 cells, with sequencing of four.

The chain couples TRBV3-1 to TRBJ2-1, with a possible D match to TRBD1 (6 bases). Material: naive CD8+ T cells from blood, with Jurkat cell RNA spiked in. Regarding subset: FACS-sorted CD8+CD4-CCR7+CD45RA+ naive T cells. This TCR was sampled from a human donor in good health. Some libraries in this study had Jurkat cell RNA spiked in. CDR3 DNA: TGTGCCAGCAGCCAAGATTCAGGGGCGCGGAGCGAGTTCTTC. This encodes CASSQDSGARSEFF.